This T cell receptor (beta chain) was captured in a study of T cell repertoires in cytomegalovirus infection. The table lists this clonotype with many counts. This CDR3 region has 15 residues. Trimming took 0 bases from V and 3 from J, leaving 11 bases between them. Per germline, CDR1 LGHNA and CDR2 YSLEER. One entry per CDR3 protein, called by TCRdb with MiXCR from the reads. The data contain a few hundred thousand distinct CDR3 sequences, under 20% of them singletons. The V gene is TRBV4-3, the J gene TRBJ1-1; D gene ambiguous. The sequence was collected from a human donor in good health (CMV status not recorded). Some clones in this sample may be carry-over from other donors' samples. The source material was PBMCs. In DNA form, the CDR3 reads TGCGCCAGCAGCCAAGATAGGGCTCTAGACACTGAAGCTTTCTTT. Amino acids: CASSQDRALDTEAFF.